Listed below are T cell receptor beta chains from one sample, sequenced in a study of shared clonotypes between healthy human individuals. Sequencing was performed with immunoSEQ multiplex PCR; in TCRdb, only in-frame clones are kept and a portion is missing. The repertoire includes over 950,000 clones, 70% to 80% of them detected once, and 0.89% sits in the top ten. Sequencing was carried out using memory CD4+ T cells from PBMCs. The receptors were sampled from a man aged 18 to 35 in good health. Some clones in this sample may be carry-over from other donors' samples. Both conserved end residues are part of each CDR3. A D gene is named only where the DNA matches it firmly. Size is stated for part of the rows, as once, few or many counts, or as a class when the clone is expanded.

j_call: TRBJ2-2; v_call: TRBV5-1; clone_size: NA; d_call: NA; cdr3_aa: CASSLGTSTGELFF; cdr3_nt: TGCGCCAGCAGCTTGGGTACGAGCACCGGGGAGCTGTTTTTT
j_call: TRBJ2-5; v_call: TRBV20-1; clone_size: NA; d_call: NA; cdr3_aa: CSAISMETQYF; cdr3_nt: TGCAGTGCTATTAGTATGGAGACCCAGTACTTC
j_call: TRBJ2-5; v_call: TRBV27; clone_size: NA; d_call: TRBD2; cdr3_aa: CASSSYLAGGGETQYF; cdr3_nt: TGTGCCAGCAGTTCCTACTTAGCGGGAGGCGGAGAGACCCAGTACTTC
j_call: TRBJ2-7; v_call: TRBV27; clone_size: NA; d_call: TRBD1; cdr3_aa: CASRDRVGEQYF; cdr3_nt: TGTGCCAGCAGGGACAGGGTTGGTGAGCAGTACTTC
j_call: TRBJ1-2; v_call: TRBV7-3; clone_size: NA; d_call: NA; cdr3_aa: CASSLSTGTNGYTF; cdr3_nt: TGTGCCAGCAGCCTATCAACAGGGACAAATGGCTACACCTTC
j_call: TRBJ2-2; v_call: TRBV5-1; clone_size: few; d_call: NA; cdr3_aa: CASSLGAQATGELFF; cdr3_nt: TGCGCCAGCAGCTTGGGGGCTCAGGCCACCGGGGAGCTGTTTTTT
j_call: TRBJ2-6; v_call: TRBV6-4; clone_size: NA; d_call: NA; cdr3_aa: CASSPGVVSGANVLTF; cdr3_nt: TGTGCCAGCAGTCCTGGGGTCGTCTCTGGGGCCAACGTCCTGACTTTC
j_call: TRBJ2-3; v_call: TRBV28; clone_size: NA; d_call: NA; cdr3_aa: CASSSGTDTQYF; cdr3_nt: TGTGCCAGCAGCTCCGGGACAGATACGCAGTATTTT
j_call: TRBJ2-5; v_call: TRBV5-1; clone_size: many; d_call: NA; cdr3_aa: CASSPRLEPGETQYF; cdr3_nt: TGCGCCAGCAGCCCGAGACTAGAGCCAGGAGAGACCCAGTACTTC
j_call: TRBJ2-7; v_call: TRBV19; clone_size: NA; d_call: TRBD2; cdr3_aa: CASSIASGSSYEQYF; cdr3_nt: TGTGCCAGTAGTATAGCGAGCGGGAGCTCCTACGAGCAGTACTTC
j_call: TRBJ2-2; v_call: TRBV6-6; clone_size: NA; d_call: TRBD2; cdr3_aa: CASSPAGVGGTGELFF; cdr3_nt: TGTGCCAGCAGCCCCGCGGGGGTTGGCGGCACCGGGGAGCTGTTTTTT
j_call: TRBJ2-5; v_call: TRBV11-2; clone_size: few; d_call: NA; cdr3_aa: CASSFRGRVAGKETQYF; cdr3_nt: TGTGCCAGCAGCTTTAGAGGGCGTGTCGCGGGAAAAGAGACCCAGTACTTC
j_call: TRBJ2-4; v_call: TRBV18; clone_size: NA; d_call: NA; cdr3_aa: CASSPFGPGMDIQYF; cdr3_nt: TGTGCCAGCTCACCATTTGGACCTGGCATGGACATTCAGTACTTC
j_call: TRBJ2-3; v_call: TRBV10-1; clone_size: NA; d_call: NA; cdr3_aa: CASSEGGSATDTQYF; cdr3_nt: TGCGCCAGCAGTGAGGGGGGGTCCGCCACAGATACGCAGTATTTT
j_call: TRBJ2-2; v_call: TRBV18; clone_size: NA; d_call: TRBD1; cdr3_aa: CASSPVTGTTGELFF; cdr3_nt: TGTGCCAGCTCACCAGTGACAGGGACAACCGGGGAGCTGTTTTTT
j_call: TRBJ1-1; v_call: TRBV27; clone_size: NA; d_call: NA; cdr3_aa: CASSLGYGVGTEAFF; cdr3_nt: TGTGCCAGCAGTTTAGGTTACGGGGTCGGCACTGAAGCTTTCTTT
j_call: TRBJ1-2; v_call: TRBV15; clone_size: few; d_call: TRBD1; cdr3_aa: CATSRASRDSYGYTF; cdr3_nt: TGTGCCACCAGCAGAGCTTCCCGGGACAGCTATGGCTACACCTTC
j_call: TRBJ1-1; v_call: TRBV5-1; clone_size: few; d_call: NA; cdr3_aa: CASSLGQGGNTEAFF; cdr3_nt: TGCGCCAGCAGCTTGGGGCAGGGTGGGAACACTGAAGCTTTCTTT
j_call: TRBJ1-2; v_call: TRBV7-2; clone_size: few; d_call: NA; cdr3_aa: CASSLQGGGYTF; cdr3_nt: TGTGCCAGCAGCTTACAGGGAGGCGGCTACACCTTC
j_call: TRBJ1-4; v_call: TRBV15; clone_size: NA; d_call: TRBD1; cdr3_aa: CATSSPGTGREKLFF; cdr3_nt: TGTGCCACCAGCAGCCCCGGGACAGGGAGGGAAAAACTGTTTTTT
j_call: TRBJ1-5; v_call: TRBV6-5; clone_size: NA; d_call: NA; cdr3_aa: CASSAGTPQHF; cdr3_nt: TGTGCCAGCAGTGCAGGAACGCCCCAGCATTTT
j_call: TRBJ2-7; v_call: TRBV2; clone_size: once; d_call: TRBD1; cdr3_aa: CASGQGTYEQYF; cdr3_nt: TGTGCCAGCGGACAGGGAACCTACGAGCAGTACTTC
j_call: TRBJ1-5; v_call: TRBV2; clone_size: NA; d_call: NA; cdr3_aa: CASSPPLAHQPQHF; cdr3_nt: TGTGCCAGCTCCCCACCCTTAGCCCATCAGCCCCAGCATTTT
j_call: TRBJ2-5; v_call: TRBV6-1; clone_size: NA; d_call: NA; cdr3_aa: CASSELEGGLGTQYF; cdr3_nt: TGTGCCAGCAGTGAATTGGAGGGGGGGTTAGGGACCCAGTACTTC
j_call: TRBJ2-2; v_call: TRBV7-2; clone_size: NA; d_call: NA; cdr3_aa: CASSWGVGTGELFF; cdr3_nt: TGTGCCAGCAGTTGGGGGGTTGGCACCGGGGAGCTGTTTTTT
j_call: TRBJ1-5; v_call: TRBV6-1; clone_size: NA; d_call: TRBD1; cdr3_aa: CASSTRQGREPQHF; cdr3_nt: TGTGCCAGCAGTACCAGACAGGGCAGGGAGCCCCAGCATTTT
j_call: TRBJ1-1; v_call: TRBV28; clone_size: NA; d_call: TRBD1; cdr3_aa: CASSFQGAGEAFF; cdr3_nt: TGTGCCAGCAGTTTTCAGGGGGCAGGTGAAGCTTTCTTT
j_call: TRBJ2-7; v_call: TRBV28; clone_size: NA; d_call: NA; cdr3_aa: CTTGPQPYEQYF; cdr3_nt: TGTACTACGGGACCTCAGCCCTACGAGCAGTACTTC
j_call: TRBJ2-2; v_call: TRBV10-2; clone_size: NA; d_call: NA; cdr3_aa: CASRGGKNTGELFF; cdr3_nt: TGCGCCAGCAGGGGCGGAAAGAACACCGGGGAGCTGTTTTTT
j_call: TRBJ2-7; v_call: TRBV2; clone_size: few; d_call: TRBD2; cdr3_aa: CASTGGGYEQYF; cdr3_nt: TGTGCCAGCACTGGGGGAGGGTACGAGCAGTACTTC
j_call: TRBJ2-5; v_call: TRBV7-3; clone_size: many; d_call: TRBD2; cdr3_aa: CASSKYSGTGETQYF; cdr3_nt: TGTGCCAGCAGCAAATATAGCGGGACGGGGGAGACCCAGTACTTC
j_call: TRBJ2-7; v_call: TRBV7-9; clone_size: NA; d_call: TRBD1; cdr3_aa: CASSSDRDRAREQYF; cdr3_nt: TGTGCCAGCAGCTCGGACCGGGACAGGGCCCGCGAGCAGTACTTC
j_call: TRBJ1-2; v_call: TRBV28; clone_size: NA; d_call: TRBD1; cdr3_aa: CASSRQGQGGYTF; cdr3_nt: TGTGCCAGCAGTCGACAGGGGCAGGGGGGCTACACCTTC
j_call: TRBJ1-5; v_call: TRBV5-1; clone_size: NA; d_call: NA; cdr3_aa: CASSLGQRGGNQPQHF; cdr3_nt: TGCGCCAGCAGCTTGGGACAGAGGGGGGGCAATCAGCCCCAGCATTTT
j_call: TRBJ2-7; v_call: TRBV29-1; clone_size: NA; d_call: NA; cdr3_aa: CSVEPGGGYEQYF; cdr3_nt: TGCAGCGTTGAACCAGGGGGAGGTTACGAGCAGTACTTC
j_call: TRBJ2-2; v_call: TRBV28; clone_size: NA; d_call: NA; cdr3_aa: CASSTLNTGELFF; cdr3_nt: TGTGCCAGCAGTACCCTAAACACCGGGGAGCTGTTTTTT
j_call: TRBJ2-5; v_call: TRBV2; clone_size: NA; d_call: NA; cdr3_aa: CASSGGQTIQETQYF; cdr3_nt: TGTGCCAGCAGTGGTGGCCAGACAATACAAGAGACCCAGTACTTC
j_call: TRBJ2-7; v_call: TRBV9; clone_size: NA; d_call: TRBD1; cdr3_aa: CASSVGDRAVAGEQYF; cdr3_nt: TGTGCCAGCAGCGTAGGGGACAGGGCGGTAGCGGGCGAGCAGTACTTC
j_call: TRBJ1-5; v_call: TRBV6-1; clone_size: NA; d_call: NA; cdr3_aa: CASSYDQPQHF; cdr3_nt: TGTGCCAGCTCCTACGATCAGCCCCAGCATTTT
j_call: TRBJ2-7; v_call: TRBV10-3; clone_size: NA; d_call: TRBD2; cdr3_aa: CAISTGTSGRSPYEQYF; cdr3_nt: TGTGCCATCAGCACAGGGACTAGCGGGCGCAGTCCCTACGAGCAGTACTTC
j_call: TRBJ1-2; v_call: TRBV7-6; clone_size: NA; d_call: NA; cdr3_aa: CAVNVGGGYTF; cdr3_nt: TGTGCCGTTAACGTGGGGGGTGGCTACACCTTC
j_call: TRBJ2-7; v_call: TRBV18; clone_size: NA; d_call: NA; cdr3_aa: CASSPMVFGTAKNYEQYF; cdr3_nt: TGTGCCAGCTCACCAATGGTTTTCGGTACAGCCAAAAACTACGAGCAGTACTTC
j_call: TRBJ2-7; v_call: TRBV5-8; clone_size: NA; d_call: TRBD2; cdr3_aa: CASSQLAAGSWHEQYF; cdr3_nt: TGTGCCAGCAGTCAACTAGCGGCTGGAAGTTGGCACGAGCAGTACTTC
j_call: TRBJ2-1; v_call: TRBV5-1; clone_size: NA; d_call: NA; cdr3_aa: CASSLQGNNEQFF; cdr3_nt: TGCGCCAGCAGCTTACAGGGTAACAATGAGCAGTTCTTC
j_call: TRBJ2-5; v_call: TRBV9; clone_size: NA; d_call: NA; cdr3_aa: CASSLGPSQETQYF; cdr3_nt: TGTGCCAGCAGCCTGGGCCCCTCACAAGAGACCCAGTACTTC
j_call: TRBJ2-3; v_call: TRBV4-3; clone_size: NA; d_call: NA; cdr3_aa: CASSPEEGTDTQYF; cdr3_nt: TGCGCCAGCAGCCCTGAAGAGGGCACAGATACGCAGTATTTT
j_call: TRBJ2-3; v_call: TRBV5-1; clone_size: NA; d_call: NA; cdr3_aa: CASSLGFTSTDTQYF; cdr3_nt: TGCGCCAGCAGCTTGGGTTTTACTAGCACAGATACGCAGTATTTT
j_call: TRBJ1-2; v_call: TRBV18; clone_size: NA; d_call: NA; cdr3_aa: CASSPQGEGGYTF; cdr3_nt: TGTGCCAGCTCACCACAGGGTGAGGGCGGCTACACCTTC
j_call: TRBJ2-2; v_call: TRBV5-1; clone_size: NA; d_call: NA; cdr3_aa: CASSVQSTGELFF; cdr3_nt: TGCGCCAGCTCCGTACAGAGCACCGGGGAGCTGTTTTTT
j_call: TRBJ1-1; v_call: TRBV10-2; clone_size: NA; d_call: NA; cdr3_aa: CASMRNTEAFF; cdr3_nt: TGCGCCAGCATGAGGAACACTGAAGCTTTCTTT
j_call: TRBJ2-3; v_call: TRBV2; clone_size: NA; d_call: NA; cdr3_aa: CASSRQGGTDTQYF; cdr3_nt: TGTGCCAGCAGTAGACAGGGAGGGACAGATACGCAGTATTTT
j_call: TRBJ2-6; v_call: TRBV7-6; clone_size: NA; d_call: TRBD1; cdr3_aa: CASSIRGPGANVLTF; cdr3_nt: TGTGCCAGCAGCATCAGGGGGCCCGGGGCCAACGTCCTGACTTTC
j_call: TRBJ1-1; v_call: TRBV5-1; clone_size: once; d_call: NA; cdr3_aa: CASSFTGPTEAFF; cdr3_nt: TGCGCCAGCAGCTTTACAGGACCGACTGAAGCTTTCTTT
j_call: TRBJ2-3; v_call: TRBV2; clone_size: NA; d_call: TRBD2; cdr3_aa: CASSRGLAGATDTQYF; cdr3_nt: TGTGCCAGCAGCCGGGGACTAGCGGGGGCCACAGATACGCAGTATTTT
j_call: TRBJ1-1; v_call: TRBV4-2; clone_size: NA; d_call: NA; cdr3_aa: CASSWRNTEAFF; cdr3_nt: TGTGCCAGCAGCTGGAGAAACACTGAAGCTTTCTTT
j_call: TRBJ2-7; v_call: TRBV11-2; clone_size: NA; d_call: NA; cdr3_aa: CASSPQYGEQYF; cdr3_nt: TGTGCCAGCAGCCCCCAGTACGGCGAGCAGTACTTC
j_call: TRBJ1-5; v_call: TRBV19; clone_size: NA; d_call: TRBD1; cdr3_aa: CASSIGGTGNQPQHF; cdr3_nt: TGTGCCAGTAGTATAGGGGGGACAGGGAATCAGCCCCAGCATTTT
j_call: TRBJ2-5; v_call: TRBV5-4; clone_size: NA; d_call: NA; cdr3_aa: CASSLEGEGLGETQYF; cdr3_nt: TGTGCCAGCAGCTTGGAGGGGGAGGGCCTCGGGGAGACCCAGTACTTC